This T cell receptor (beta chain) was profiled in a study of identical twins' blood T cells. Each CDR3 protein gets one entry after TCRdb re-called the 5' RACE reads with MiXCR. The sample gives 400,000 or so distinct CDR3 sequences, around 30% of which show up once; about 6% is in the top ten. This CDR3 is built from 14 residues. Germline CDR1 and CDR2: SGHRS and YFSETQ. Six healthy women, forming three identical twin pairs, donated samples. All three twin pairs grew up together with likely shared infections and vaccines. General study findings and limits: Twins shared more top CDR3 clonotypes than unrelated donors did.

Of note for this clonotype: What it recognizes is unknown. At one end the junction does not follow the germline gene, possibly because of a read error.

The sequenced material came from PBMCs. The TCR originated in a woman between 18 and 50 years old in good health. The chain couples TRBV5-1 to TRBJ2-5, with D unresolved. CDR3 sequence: CASSRQDDQETQYF. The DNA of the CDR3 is TGCGCCAGCAGTCGGCAGGATGACCAAGAAACCCAGTACTTC.